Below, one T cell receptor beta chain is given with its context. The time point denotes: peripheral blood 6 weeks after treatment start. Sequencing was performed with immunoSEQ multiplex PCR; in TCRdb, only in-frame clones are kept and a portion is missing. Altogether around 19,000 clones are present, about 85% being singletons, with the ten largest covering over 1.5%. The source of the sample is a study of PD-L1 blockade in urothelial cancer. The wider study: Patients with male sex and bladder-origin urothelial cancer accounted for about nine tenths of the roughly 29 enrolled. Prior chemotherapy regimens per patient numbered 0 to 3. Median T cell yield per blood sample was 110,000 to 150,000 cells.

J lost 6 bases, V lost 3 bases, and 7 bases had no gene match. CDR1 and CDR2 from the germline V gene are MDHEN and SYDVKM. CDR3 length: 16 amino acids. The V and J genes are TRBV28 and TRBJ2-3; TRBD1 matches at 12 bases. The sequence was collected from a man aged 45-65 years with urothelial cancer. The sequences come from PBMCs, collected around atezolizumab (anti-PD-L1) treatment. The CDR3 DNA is TGTGCCAGCAGTTTGGGGACAGGGGGCTCGGGGGATACGCAGTATTTT. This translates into CASSLGTGGSGDTQYF. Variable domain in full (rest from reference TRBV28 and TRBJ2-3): DVKVTQSSRYLVKRTGEKVFLECVQDMDHENMFWYRQDPGLGLRLIYFSYDVKMKEKGDIPEGYSVSREKKERFSLILESASTNQTSMYLCASSLGTGGSGDTQYFGPGTRLTVL.